The 32 T cell receptor beta chains presented below share a single source sample, sequenced in a study of Ad26.COV2.S vaccination and SARS-CoV-2 variants. Treatment meaning: 15 to 20 received Ad26.COV2.S at low or high dose, single or two shots; 5 received placebo; per-sample allocation not given. All samples were drawn on day 63, counting from the first vaccine or placebo injection. Profiling relied on immunoSEQ multiplex PCR, and the TCRdb table lists in-frame clones only, not all of them. The sample carries 400,000 to 450,000 clones, roughly 88% recorded once. Sample: peripheral blood, taken in a trial of Ad26.COV2.S vaccine versus placebo. The receptors derive from a person aged 18-65 years who received the Ad26.COV2.S COVID-19 vaccine or a placebo.

The chain couples TRBV3-1 (or the pseudogene TRBV3-2) to TRBJ2-4, with 9 bases matching TRBD1. Germline V gives CDR1 LGHDT, CDR2 YNNKEL (reference sequence). This CDR3 has 15 amino acids. V lost 5 bases and J lost 5; bases outside the gene matches: 7. In DNA, the CDR3 is TGTGCCAGCAGCTGGGGACAGGGAGGCGAAAACATTCAGTACTTC. Protein: CASSWGQGGENIQYF.

The chain joins TRBV16 to TRBJ2-1; no reliable D call. This CDR3 comprises 17 residues. V was pared by 2 bases and J by 11 bases, with 25 bases between. In germline, CDR1 is KGHSY, CDR2 FQNENV. This CDR3 reads CASSQSRLLPDNEQQFF. DNA for the CDR3: TGTGCCAGCAGCCAAAGTAGGCTGCTCCCCGACAATGAGCAGCAGTTCTTC.

As to this clone: Other DNA variants within this sample encode the same CDR3. This sequence joins TRBV4-2 and TRBJ2-7, with 12 bases matching TRBD2. V lost 0 bases to trimming and J lost 3 bases; unmatched junction nucleotides: 0. Germline CDR1 is LGHNA and CDR2 is YNFKEQ. CDR3 length: 15 residues. DNA of the CDR3: TGTGCCAGCAGCCAAGAGACTAGCGGGAGCTACGAGCAGTACTTC. It yields the protein CASSQETSGSYEQYF.

V gene TRBV2 combines with J gene TRBJ1-2, with 7 bases matching TRBD1. Germline CDR1 is SNHLY and CDR2 is FYNNEI. V was clipped by 7 bases and J by 6 bases; unmatched bases: 11. This CDR3 spans 14 amino acids. For the CDR3, the DNA is TGTGCCAGCAAAAAGGGAACAGGGGAGGATGGCTACACCTTC. This encodes CASKKGTGEDGYTF.

This clone was observed a few times. The genes are TRBV18 and TRBJ2-3; TRBD1 matches at 8 bases. Germline values: CDR1 KGHSH, CDR2 LQKENI. The CDR3 covers 14 residues. The ends lost 4 bases at V and 6 bases at J; junction bases unmatched: 6. The CDR3 nucleotides are TGTGCCAGCTCACGACAGGGGTTTGCGGATACGCAGTATTTT. It specifies CASSRQGFADTQYF.

The chain uses TRBV19 and TRBJ2-3; D may be TRBD1 (6 bases). V lost 6 bases and J 11 bases, leaving 27 bases between the germline ends. The germline V gene has CDR1 LNHDA and CDR2 SQIVND (reference sequence). CDR3 size: 16 residues. The CDR3 protein is CASSHQGQRRYPWQYF. The CDR3 DNA reads TGTGCCAGTAGCCATCAAGGACAGCGAAGATACCCGTGGCAGTATTTT.

The chain links TRBV5-4 to TRBJ2-1, with D possibly being TRBD2 (5 bases). This CDR3 contains 13 residues. Trimming took 2 bases from V and 6 from J, leaving 9 bases between them. CDR1 is SGHNT and CDR2 is YYREEE in the germline V gene (reference sequence). The CDR3 loop reads CASSLRLANEQFF. CDR3 DNA: TGTGCCAGCAGCTTACGGCTAGCCAATGAGCAGTTCTTC.

The chain joins TRBV12-3 or TRBV12-4 to TRBJ2-7, with TRBD2 as a possible D gene (5 bases). V dropped 3 bases and J dropped 6 bases, with 12 bases sitting between them. This CDR3 is 13 amino acids long. The CDR3 spells CASSLGGLAEQYF. The CDR3 DNA reads TGTGCCAGCAGTTTGGGCGGGTTGGCCGAGCAGTACTTC.

CDR3 in DNA: TGTGCCAGCAGCTTTGGTACCTACAATGAGCAGTTCTTC. Encoded protein: CASSFGTYNEQFF. This chain links TRBV7-2 with TRBJ2-1; D remains unclear. Trimming removed 3 bases from V and 2 bases from J, with 5 bases in between. CDR1 SGHTA and CDR2 FQGNSA come from the germline V gene. This CDR3 contains 13 residues.

V and J are TRBV27 and TRBJ2-1, with D unclear. The CDR3 is 14 residues long. The V and J ends lost 5 bases and 0 bases respectively, with 8 bases between them. The germline V gene encodes CDR1 MNHEY and CDR2 SMNVEV (reference sequence). The CDR3: CASSTSGSYNEQFF. CDR3 coding DNA: TGTGCCAGCAGTACTTCCGGCTCCTACAATGAGCAGTTCTTC.

This clone is a singleton in its sample. The rearrangement uses TRBV6-5 and TRBJ2-4, with 8 bases lining up with TRBD2. There are 15 residues in the CDR3. V lost 6 bases to trimming and J lost 5 bases; unmatched junction nucleotides: 9. Looked up from germline, CDR1 is MNHEY and CDR2 is SVGAGI. The CDR3 sequence: CASSPRGGRENIQYF. Here the CDR3 DNA reads TGTGCCAGCAGCCCCCGGGGGGGGAGGGAAAACATTCAGTACTTC.

The CDR3 here is CAIKPKTDSPDTQYF. Here the CDR3 DNA reads TGTGCCATCAAGCCCAAAACCGACTCCCCAGATACGCAGTATTTT. J is TRBJ2-3 and V is TRBV10-3; D gene unclear. Between the trimmed V and J ends, which lost 7 bases and 4 bases, there was a span of 18 bases. Germline CDR1 reads ENHRY; CDR2 reads SYGVKD. The CDR3 has 15 amino acids.

CDR3 residues: CASSMGQVLGTEAFF. As DNA, the CDR3 is TGTGCCAGTAGTATGGGACAGGTCTTAGGCACTGAAGCTTTCTTT. J is TRBJ1-1 and V is TRBV19; 8 bases align to TRBD1. The CDR3 length is 15 residues. V shed 3 bases, J shed 4 bases, and the junction held 7 bases outside the gene matches. Germline assignment: CDR1 LNHDA and CDR2 SQIVND (reference sequence).

V usage is TRBV9 and J usage is TRBJ2-3; a possible D gene is TRBD2 (8 bases). Looked up from germline, CDR1 is SGDLS and CDR2 is YYNGEE. CDR3 size: 16 residues. V was clipped by 4 bases and J by 3 bases, with 18 bases between them. As DNA, the CDR3 is TGTGCCAGCAGCCCCAGGGGGGGACTAGGAACAGATACGCAGTATTTT. This codes for CASSPRGGLGTDTQYF.

CDR3 sequence (DNA): TGTGCCAGCAGTTGGGATCCAGAAGGCTACACCTTC. Its protein is CASSWDPEGYTF. The chain uses TRBV2 and TRBJ1-2; D gene unclear. The CDR3 consists of 12 residues. Trimming took 5 bases from V and 8 from J, leaving 12 bases between them. Germline V gives CDR1 SNHLY, CDR2 FYNNEI.

V usage is TRBV5-4 and J usage is TRBJ2-7; no clear D gene. The germline V gene has CDR1 SGHNT and CDR2 YYREEE (reference sequence). The CDR3 loop spans 12 amino acids. Trimming shortened V by 3 bases and J by 4 bases, and 8 bases separated the two germline ends. CDR3 nucleotide sequence: TGTGCCAGCAGCTCGGATGGGTACGAGCAGTACTTC. It encodes CASSSDGYEQYF.

Note on this clone: Other DNA sequences within the sample encode an identical CDR3. The chain couples TRBV2 to TRBJ2-1, with D perhaps being TRBD1 or TRBD2 (6 bases each). Germline lookup yields CDR1 SNHLY and CDR2 FYNNEI. The CDR3 has 12 amino acids. Deletions cut 6 bases from V and 4 bases from J, with 7 bases between. DNA for the CDR3: TGTGCCAGCAGAGGGGGGTACAATGAGCAGTTCTTC. It codes for CASRGGYNEQFF.

The chain couples TRBV18 to TRBJ2-5; D is ambiguous. This CDR3 comprises 13 residues. Germline CDR1 KGHSH, CDR2 LQKENI. V was trimmed by 5 bases and J by 5 bases, leaving 12 bases between them. The chain's CDR3 is CASSSDFPETQYF. The CDR3 coding sequence is TGTGCCAGCTCATCAGACTTTCCCGAGACCCAGTACTTC.

The chain combines TRBV10-3 with TRBJ2-1; D possibly matches TRBD1 or TRBD2 (5 bases each). Germline CDR1 reads ENHRY; CDR2 reads SYGVKD. The CDR3 is 15 amino acids. V was trimmed by 10 bases and J by 5 bases, leaving 21 bases between them. The CDR3 sequence: CATTADRGPNNEQFF. For the CDR3, the DNA is TGTGCCACCACGGCCGACCGGGGACCTAACAATGAGCAGTTCTTC.

CDR3 sequence: CASSLKGTSGTDTQYF. The CDR3 nucleotides read TGTGCCAGCAGCTTAAAAGGGACTAGCGGCACAGATACGCAGTATTTT. This rearrangement joins TRBV7-2 to TRBJ2-3, with 10 bases that match TRBD2. This CDR3 comprises 16 residues. V lost 2 bases to trimming and J lost 1 base; unmatched junction nucleotides: 3. Looked up from germline, CDR1 is SGHTA and CDR2 is FQGNSA.

The V call is TRBV4-2, the J call TRBJ2-2, with D possibly TRBD1 on 6 matching bases. Germline V lookup: CDR1 LGHNA, CDR2 YNFKEQ. This CDR3 is 17 amino acids long. Trimming cost V 3 bases and J 1 base, with 15 bases left between them. The CDR3 is CASSQGPPGVNTGELFF. The CDR3, as DNA: TGTGCCAGCAGCCAGGGACCCCCAGGGGTGAACACCGGGGAGCTGTTTTTT.

This rearrangement joins TRBV27 to TRBJ2-2; a weak D match, TRBD2 (6 bases). Deletions cut 6 bases from V and 1 base from J, with 9 bases between. The CDR3 consists of 14 residues. Germline loops: CDR1 MNHEY, CDR2 SMNVEV (reference sequence). This CDR3 is CASRGLGNTGELFF. CDR3 in DNA: TGTGCCAGCAGGGGACTGGGGAACACCGGGGAGCTGTTTTTT.

The CDR3 spells CSTNGQGDSYEQYF. CDR3 DNA: TGCAGCACCAATGGACAGGGGGATTCCTACGAGCAGTACTTC. V and J are TRBV29-1 and TRBJ2-7; TRBD1 agrees at 10 bases. CDR1 and CDR2 from the germline V gene are SQVTM and ANQGSEA. The CDR3 runs to 14 residues. V shed 8 bases, J shed 1 base, and the junction held 8 bases outside the gene matches.

The table lists this clone with a few counts. The V gene is TRBV30, the J gene TRBJ1-1; no definite D call. The CDR3 loop spans 14 amino acids. The germline V and J ends were trimmed by 0 bases and 3 bases, with 11 bases remaining between them. In germline, CDR1 is GTSNPN, CDR2 SVGIG (reference sequence). The CDR3 nucleotides read TGTGCCTGGAGTGTACTGGTAGACTACACTGAAGCTTTCTTT. Protein: CAWSVLVDYTEAFF.

The rearrangement uses TRBV28 and TRBJ2-3; the D gene is possibly TRBD1 (6 bases). Germline V gene lookup returns CDR1 MDHEN and CDR2 SYDVKM. This CDR3 is built from 16 residues. Trimming removed 3 bases at V and 5 bases at J, with 18 bases between. The CDR3 bases are TGTGCCAGCAGTTTTCAAACAGGGAGATTGCGAGATACGCAGTATTTT. Translated, it gives CASSFQTGRLRDTQYF.

With respect to this clone: One end of the junction is discordant with germline, which a read error may explain. This sequence joins TRBV7-3 and TRBJ2-1; D possibly corresponds to TRBD2 (5 bases). This CDR3 spans 15 amino acids. The germline gives CDR1 SGHTA, CDR2 FQGTGA. The CDR3 sequence is CASSLSGSTYNEQFF. The CDR3 nucleotides are TGTGCCAGCAGTTTAAGCGGAAGCACCTACAATGAGCAGTTCTTC.

V is TRBV5-1 and J is TRBJ2-2, with TRBD1 matching 9 bases. The CDR3 loop spans 17 amino acids. Germline values: CDR1 SGHRS, CDR2 YFSETQ. Trimming took 4 bases from V and 2 from J; bases not matched to a gene: 9. In DNA form, the CDR3 reads TGCGCCAGCAGCGGAACAACAGGGGGCCTTAACACCGGGGAGCTGTTTTTT. This gives the protein CASSGTTGGLNTGELFF. Looking up the rest from reference TRBV5-1 and TRBJ2-2 gives the full variable domain: KAGVTQTPRYLIKTRGQQVTLSCSPISGHRSVSWYQQTPGQGLQFLFEYFSETQRNKGNFPGRFSGRQFSNSRSEMNVSTLELGDSALYLCASSGTTGGLNTGELFFGEGSRLTVL.

The chain has TRBV27 and TRBJ1-4; D gene uncertain. The CDR3 totals 16 residues. V lost 8 bases, J lost 8 bases, and 24 bases lay in between. CDR1 and CDR2 from the germline V gene are MNHEY and SMNVEV (reference sequence). The CDR3 region is CASSPLTFLKPEKLFF. In nucleotides, the CDR3 is TGTGCCAGCTCGCCGTTGACGTTTTTAAAGCCCGAAAAACTGTTTTTT.

In regard to this clone: Other DNA sequences in this sample translate to the same CDR3. This rearrangement joins TRBV28 to TRBJ2-3; D gene ambiguous. Between the trimmed V and J ends, which lost 6 bases and 0 bases, there was a span of 7 bases. From germline, CDR1 is MDHEN and CDR2 SYDVKM. The CDR3 length is 13 residues. The CDR3 DNA sequence: TGTGCCAGCAGCCTAGACAGCACAGATACGCAGTATTTT. This encodes CASSLDSTDTQYF.

This clone has only one observation. The genes are TRBV6-1 and TRBJ2-7; no firm D call. Trimming left V 2 bases short and J 2 bases short, with 7 bases between. This CDR3 has 13 residues. CDR1 and CDR2 (germline): MNHNS, SASEGT. The CDR3 region has the DNA TGTGCCAGCAGTGAAAGTGGGCCCTACGAGCAGTACTTC. Its protein product is CASSESGPYEQYF.

V and J are TRBV28 and TRBJ2-7, with D possibly being TRBD1 or TRBD2 (6 bases each). Trimming left V 3 bases short and J 0 bases short, with 12 bases between. This CDR3 is 15 amino acids long. Germline loops: CDR1 MDHEN, CDR2 SYDVKM. CDR3 coding DNA: TGTGCCAGCAGTTTCGGAGGGGGTGGCTCCTACGAGCAGTACTTC. Translated, it gives CASSFGGGGSYEQYF.

This chain connects TRBV27 to TRBJ1-1; 9 bases map to TRBD1. Trimming cost V 6 bases and J 3 bases; bases outside gene matches: 5. Germline V lookup: CDR1 MNHEY, CDR2 SMNVEV (reference sequence). CDR3 length: 14 residues. The CDR3 DNA follows: TGTGCCAGCAGCCACAGGGGGCGCGACACTGAAGCTTTCTTT. Translation: CASSHRGRDTEAFF.